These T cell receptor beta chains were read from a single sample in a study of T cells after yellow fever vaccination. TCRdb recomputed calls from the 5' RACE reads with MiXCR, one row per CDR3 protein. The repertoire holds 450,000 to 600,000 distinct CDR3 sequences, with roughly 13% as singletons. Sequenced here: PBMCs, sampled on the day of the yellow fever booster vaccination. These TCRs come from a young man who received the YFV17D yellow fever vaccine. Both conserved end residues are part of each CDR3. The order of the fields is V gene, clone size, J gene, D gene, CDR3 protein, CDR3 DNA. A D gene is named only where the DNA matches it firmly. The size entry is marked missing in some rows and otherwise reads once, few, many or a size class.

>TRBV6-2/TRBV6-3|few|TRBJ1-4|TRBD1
CASSRQGTGLFF
TGTGCCAGCAGCCGACAGGGGACTGGGCTGTTTTTT
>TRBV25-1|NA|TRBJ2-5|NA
CASTQFGGDRQTQYF
TGTGCCAGCACCCAATTCGGAGGGGACAGACAGACCCAGTACTTC
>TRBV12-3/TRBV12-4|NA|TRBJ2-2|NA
CASSLPGSGELFF
TGTGCCAGCAGTTTACCGGGCTCCGGGGAGCTGTTTTTT
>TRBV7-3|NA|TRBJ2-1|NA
CASKVDVGANEQFF
TGTGCCAGCAAGGTTGACGTAGGGGCCAATGAGCAGTTCTTC
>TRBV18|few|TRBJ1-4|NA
CASSPGGANEKLFF
TGTGCCAGCTCACCCGGGGGAGCTAATGAAAAACTGTTTTTT
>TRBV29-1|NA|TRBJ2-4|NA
CSVSSGDLAKNIQYF
TGCAGCGTTTCCTCAGGAGATCTAGCCAAAAACATTCAGTACTTC
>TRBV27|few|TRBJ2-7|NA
CASSFRKDQSYEQYF
TGTGCCAGCAGTTTCCGGAAGGACCAATCCTACGAGCAGTACTTC
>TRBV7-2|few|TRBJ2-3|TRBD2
CASSRKAGSTDTQYF
TGTGCCAGCAGCAGGAAAGCGGGGAGCACAGATACGCAGTATTTT
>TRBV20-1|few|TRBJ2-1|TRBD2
CSARVFSGGNNEQFF
TGCAGTGCTAGAGTTTTTAGCGGGGGTAACAATGAGCAGTTCTTC
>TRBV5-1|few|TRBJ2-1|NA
CASSPPDFHNEQFF
TGCGCCAGCAGCCCTCCGGACTTCCACAATGAGCAGTTCTTC
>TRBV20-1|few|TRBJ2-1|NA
CSVPRGAGEQFF
TGCAGTGTCCCCCGGGGGGCTGGTGAGCAGTTCTTC
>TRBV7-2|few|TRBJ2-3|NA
CASSLESGDTQYF
TGTGCCAGCAGCTTAGAGTCGGGAGATACGCAGTATTTT
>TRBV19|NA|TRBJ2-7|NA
CASNPGRSYEQYF
TGTGCCAGTAACCCGGGACGCTCCTACGAGCAGTACTTC
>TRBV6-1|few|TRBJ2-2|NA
CASGAGDTGELFF
TGTGCCAGCGGCGCCGGGGACACCGGGGAGCTGTTTTTT
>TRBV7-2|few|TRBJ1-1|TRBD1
CASSPEDRPNLQAFF
TGTGCCAGCAGCCCCGAGGACAGGCCTAACCTTCAAGCTTTCTTT
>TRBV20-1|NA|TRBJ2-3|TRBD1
CSAPGQGAADTQYF
TGCAGTGCTCCCGGACAGGGCGCCGCAGATACGCAGTATTTT
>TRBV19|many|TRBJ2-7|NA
CASSVYLGSTYEQYF
TGTGCCAGTAGTGTCTACCTCGGGAGTACCTACGAGCAGTACTTC
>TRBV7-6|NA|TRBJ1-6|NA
CASSIGDFSSPLHF
TGTGCCAGCAGCATAGGGGACTTTTCTTCACCCCTCCACTTT
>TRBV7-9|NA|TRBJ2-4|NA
CASSHITGTPNIQYF
TGTGCCAGCAGCCACATTACCGGGACTCCTAACATTCAGTACTTC
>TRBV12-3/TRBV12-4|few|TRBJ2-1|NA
CASSLFSPNEQFF
TGTGCCAGCAGTTTATTTTCCCCAAATGAGCAGTTCTTC
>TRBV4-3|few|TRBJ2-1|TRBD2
CASSQGTSGSFEQFF
TGCGCCAGCAGCCAAGGGACTAGCGGGAGTTTTGAGCAGTTCTTC
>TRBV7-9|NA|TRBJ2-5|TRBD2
CASSYYLTSGRETQYF
TGTGCCAGCAGCTATTACCTGACTAGCGGGAGAGAGACCCAGTACTTC
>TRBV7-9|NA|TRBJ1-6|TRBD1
CASSFTQGNSPLHF
TGTGCCAGCAGCTTCACACAGGGGAATTCACCCCTCCACTTT
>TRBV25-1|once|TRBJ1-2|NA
CASSWGNYGYTF
TGTGCCAGCAGTTGGGGGAACTATGGCTACACCTTC
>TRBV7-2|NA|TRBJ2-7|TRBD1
CASSFGTGSFYEQYF
TGTGCCAGCAGCTTTGGGACAGGGAGCTTCTACGAGCAGTACTTC
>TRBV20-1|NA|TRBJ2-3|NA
CSALRSGDTQYF
TGCAGTGCGCTGCGGAGTGGAGATACGCAGTATTTT
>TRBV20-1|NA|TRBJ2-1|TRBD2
CCAKITSGRSYNEQFF
TGCTGTGCTAAAATAACTAGCGGGAGGTCCTACAATGAGCAGTTCTTC
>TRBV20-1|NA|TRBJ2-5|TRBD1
CSASFAGGAETQYF
TGCAGTGCTAGTTTCGCAGGGGGTGCGGAGACCCAGTACTTC
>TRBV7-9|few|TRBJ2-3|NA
CASRNFKIGNTQYF
TGTGCCAGCAGAAACTTTAAAATCGGGAATACGCAGTATTTT
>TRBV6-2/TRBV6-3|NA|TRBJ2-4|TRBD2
CASSPGGSGRNIQYF
TGTGCCAGCAGCCCCGGGGGTAGCGGGAGGAACATTCAGTACTTC
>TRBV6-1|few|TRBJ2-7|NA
CASSALRDIQDEQYF
TGTGCCAGCAGTGCCCTCCGGGATATACAGGACGAGCAGTACTTC
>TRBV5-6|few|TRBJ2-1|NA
CASSSRRGFYNEQFF
TGTGCCAGCAGTTCCCGGAGGGGCTTTTACAATGAGCAGTTCTTC
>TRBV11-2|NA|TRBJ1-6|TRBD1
CASSLGPDRGMLNSPLHF
TGTGCCAGCAGCTTAGGCCCGGACAGGGGAATGTTGAATTCACCCCTCCACTTT
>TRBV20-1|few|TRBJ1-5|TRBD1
CSARSGTGSRQPQHF
TGCAGTGCTCGCTCCGGGACAGGGAGCCGTCAGCCCCAGCATTTT
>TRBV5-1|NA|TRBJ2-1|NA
CASSQTKNSYNEQFF
TGCGCCAGCAGCCAGACTAAGAACTCCTACAATGAGCAGTTCTTC
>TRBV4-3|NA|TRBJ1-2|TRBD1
CASRMTGQYGYTF
TGCGCCAGCAGAATGACAGGGCAATATGGCTACACCTTC
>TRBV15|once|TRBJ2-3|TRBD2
CATSRAGSGGNTDTQYF
TGTGCCACCAGCAGAGCGGGCAGCGGGGGGAACACAGATACGCAGTATTTT
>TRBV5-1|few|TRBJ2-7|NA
CASSLARDLYEQYF
TGCGCCAGCAGCTTGGCCCGGGACCTCTACGAGCAGTACTTC
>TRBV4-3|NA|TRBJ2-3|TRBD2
CASSQDLASGTLNTDTQYF
TGCGCCAGCAGCCAAGATTTGGCTAGCGGGACCCTTAACACAGATACGCAGTATTTT
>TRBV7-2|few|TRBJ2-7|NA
CASSRDGNSYEQYF
TGTGCCAGCAGCCGGGACGGGAACTCCTACGAGCAGTACTTC
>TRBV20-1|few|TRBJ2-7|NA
CSARDLGTYKGYEQYF
TGCAGTGCTAGAGATCTTGGGACTTATAAAGGCTACGAGCAGTACTTC
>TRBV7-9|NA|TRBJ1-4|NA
CASSRSTNEKLFF
TGTGCCAGCAGTAGATCAACTAATGAAAAACTGTTTTTT
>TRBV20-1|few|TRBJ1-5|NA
CSARGQYSNQPQHF
TGCAGTGCTAGAGGCCAGTATAGCAATCAGCCCCAGCATTTT
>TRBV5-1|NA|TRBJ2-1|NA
CASSHPRGQGSVYNEQFF
TGCGCCAGCAGCCACCCCCGGGGCCAAGGGTCTGTCTACAATGAGCAGTTCTTC
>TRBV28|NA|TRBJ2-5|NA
CAIRGIPKTQYF
TGTGCCATCCGGGGAATCCCAAAGACCCAGTACTTC
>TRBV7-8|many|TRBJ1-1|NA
CASSLDAGVRAFF
TGTGCCAGCAGCTTAGATGCGGGGGTTCGAGCTTTCTTT
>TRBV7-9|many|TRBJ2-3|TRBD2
CASRTSGSTDTQYF
TGTGCCAGCAGGACTAGCGGGAGCACAGATACGCAGTATTTT
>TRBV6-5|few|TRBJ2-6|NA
CASSYQVMIPVAGANVLTF
TGTGCCAGCAGTTATCAGGTGATGATTCCAGTCGCTGGGGCCAACGTCCTGACTTTC
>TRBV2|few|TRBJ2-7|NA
CAGAGHPYEQYF
TGTGCCGGGGCGGGACACCCCTACGAGCAGTACTTC
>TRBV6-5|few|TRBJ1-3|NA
CASSYGGSRAGNTIYF
TGTGCCAGCAGTTACGGGGGAAGCAGGGCTGGAAACACCATATATTTT
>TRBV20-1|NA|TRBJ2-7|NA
CSARDGTGTSEQYF
TGCAGTGCTAGAGACGGGACAGGGACTAGCGAGCAGTACTTC
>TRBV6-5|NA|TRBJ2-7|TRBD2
CASSWGAGGTGGEQYF
TGTGCCAGCAGTTGGGGAGCGGGAGGTACCGGGGGCGAGCAGTACTTC
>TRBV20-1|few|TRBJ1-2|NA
CSARVQGHNYGYTF
TGCAGTGCTAGAGTCCAGGGCCATAACTATGGCTACACCTTC
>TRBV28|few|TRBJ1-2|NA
CASSLRTTGYTF
TGTGCCAGCAGTCTACGAACTACTGGCTACACCTTC
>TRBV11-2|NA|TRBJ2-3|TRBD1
CASSFLTGGTDTQYF
TGTGCCAGCAGCTTCTTGACAGGGGGGACAGATACGCAGTATTTT
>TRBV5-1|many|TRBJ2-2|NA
CASRRTDTGELFF
TGCGCCAGCAGGCGGACAGACACCGGGGAGCTGTTTTTT
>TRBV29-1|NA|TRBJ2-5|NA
CSRGGSKSWGTQYF
TGCAGCCGCGGTGGGAGTAAATCATGGGGGACCCAGTACTTC
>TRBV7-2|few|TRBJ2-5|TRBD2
CASSLIEAGGTQYF
TGTGCCAGCAGCTTAATAGAAGCGGGGGGGACCCAGTACTTC